The clone carrying this TCR beta chain appeared a few times. Here immunoSEQ multiplex PCR was the method, and the copy in TCRdb shows in-frame clones only, minus some. The table includes about 280,000 clones, approximately 90% detected once. This sample was taken from a study of blood T cell repertoires in COVID-19. Study summary: Sites in the United States, Italy and Spain provided acute and convalescent COVID-19 samples.

Specimen: peripheral blood. The source is a woman between 50 and 59 years old who had recovered from COVID-19.

The CDR3 DNA sequence: TGCGCCAGCAGCTTGGGACTAGCGGGGCCACACACAGATACGCAGTATTTT. It specifies CASSLGLAGPHTDTQYF. The chain combines TRBV5-1 with TRBJ2-3, with TRBD2 identical over 11 bases. With 0 bases clipped from V and 2 bases from J, the junction kept 5 bases outside the gene matches. Germline CDR1 is SGHRS and CDR2 is YFSETQ. The CDR3 runs to 17 residues.